The rows below give T cell receptor beta chains drawn from one sample of a study of blood T cell repertoires in COVID-19. Measured with immunoSEQ multiplex PCR; TCRdb has only the in-frame clones, and not every one. The table has tens of thousands of clones, 70% to 80% seen once. Sequencing input: peripheral blood. The receptors were gathered from a human donor in a cohort sampled during active COVID-19. Both conserved end residues are part of each CDR3. A D gene is named only where the DNA matches it firmly. Clone sizes are given selectively: once, few, many, or a class where the clone is expanded.

>TRBJ2-5|NA|TRBD2|TRBV6-6
TGTGCCAGCAGACGAGGGACTAGCGGGAGGTTGGGTGAGACCCAGTACTTC
CASRRGTSGRLGETQYF
>TRBJ1-5|NA|NA|TRBV6-5
TGTGCCAGCAGCTACTCGGGGGGGCATCAGCCCCAGCATTTT
CASSYSGGHQPQHF
>TRBJ2-5|NA|TRBD2|TRBV6-2/TRBV6-3
TGTGCCAGCAGTTGGGGACTAGCGGGAGGGCCGGAGACCCAGTACTTC
CASSWGLAGGPETQYF
>TRBJ2-5|NA|TRBD2|TRBV10-3
TGTGCCATCAGTGATCCCCTGGCTAGCGGGAGGGTCGCGGAGACCCAGTACTTC
CAISDPLASGRVAETQYF
>TRBJ2-3|NA|TRBD2|TRBV6-1
TGTGCCAGCAGTGAACTAGCGGGAGGGCTCCCAGATACGCAGTATTTT
CASSELAGGLPDTQYF
>TRBJ2-1|NA|TRBD2|TRBV5-1
TGCGCCAGCAGCTTGCGCCCGCGGGAGCGTTACAATGAGCAGTTCTTC
CASSLRPRERYNEQFF
>TRBJ2-1|few|NA|TRBV9
TGTGCCAGCAGCGTAAGCGGCTACTCCTACAATGAGCAGTTCTTC
CASSVSGYSYNEQFF
>TRBJ1-2|NA|NA|TRBV28
TGTGCCAGCAGTGAGGGCCCCGAAGCGCGTGGCTACACCTTC
CASSEGPEARGYTF
>TRBJ2-7|NA|TRBD2|TRBV6-5
TGTGCCAGCAGTTACTCGGGGGGGGTTCCCTACGAGCAGTACTTC
CASSYSGGVPYEQYF
>TRBJ2-1|few|NA|TRBV6-4
TGTGCCAGCAGTGACTGGGGCGGCGGGGCGCAGTTCTTC
CASSDWGGGAQFF
>TRBJ2-7|NA|NA|TRBV6-1
TGTGCCAGCAGTGAAACGGAGCTAGTCGGCGCCTACGAGCAGTACTTC
CASSETELVGAYEQYF
>TRBJ2-7|NA|TRBD2|TRBV6-2/TRBV6-3
TGTGCCAGCAGTTACTTACTAGCGGGGAGCTCCTACGAGCAGTACTTC
CASSYLLAGSSYEQYF
>TRBJ2-7|NA|TRBD1|TRBV2
TGTGCCAGCTTGGGGCCCCGGACAGGGGAAAACTACGAGCAGTACTTC
CASLGPRTGENYEQYF
>TRBJ2-6|NA|TRBD2|TRBV19
TGTGCCAGTAGTATACTCGGTTCTAGCGGGGACTCTGGGGCCAACGTCCTGACTTTC
CASSILGSSGDSGANVLTF
>TRBJ2-3|NA|TRBD2|TRBV7-2
TGTGCCAGCAGCCTCGAACTAGCGGGAGTAGGGGATACGCAGTATTTT
CASSLELAGVGDTQYF
>TRBJ2-5|NA|NA|TRBV6-5
TGTGCCAGCAGTTACTCGCGGGAGACCCAGTACTTC
CASSYSRETQYF
>TRBJ2-1|NA|TRBD1|TRBV19
TGTGCCAGTGGCGACAGGGGCAATGAGCAGTTCTTC
CASGDRGNEQFF